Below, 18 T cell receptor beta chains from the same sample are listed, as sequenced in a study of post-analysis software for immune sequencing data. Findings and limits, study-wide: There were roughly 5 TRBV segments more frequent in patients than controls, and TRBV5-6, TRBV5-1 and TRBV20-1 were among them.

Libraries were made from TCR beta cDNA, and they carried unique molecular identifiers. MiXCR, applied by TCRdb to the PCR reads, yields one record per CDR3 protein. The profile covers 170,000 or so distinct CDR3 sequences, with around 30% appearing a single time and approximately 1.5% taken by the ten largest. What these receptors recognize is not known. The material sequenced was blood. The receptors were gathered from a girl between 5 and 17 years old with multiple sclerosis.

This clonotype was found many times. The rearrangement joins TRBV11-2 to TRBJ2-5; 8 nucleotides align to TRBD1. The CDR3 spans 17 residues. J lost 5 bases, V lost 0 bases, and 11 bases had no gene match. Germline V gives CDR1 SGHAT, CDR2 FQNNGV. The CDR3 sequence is CASSLEVLAGGRETQYF. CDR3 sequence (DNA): TGTGCCAGCAGCTTAGAAGTGTTGGCAGGGGGCCGGGAGACCCAGTACTTC. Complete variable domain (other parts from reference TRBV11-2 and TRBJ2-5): EAGVAQSPRYKIIEKRQSVAFWCNPISGHATLYWYQQILGQGPKLLIQFQNNGVVDDSQLPKDRFSAERLKGVDSTLKIQPAKLEDSAVYLCASSLEVLAGGRETQYFGPGTRLLVL.

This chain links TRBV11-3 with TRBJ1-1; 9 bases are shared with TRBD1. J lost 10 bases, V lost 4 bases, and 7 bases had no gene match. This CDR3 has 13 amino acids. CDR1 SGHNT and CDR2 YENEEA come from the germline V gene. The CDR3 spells CASSSDRGGAAFF. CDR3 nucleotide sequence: TGTGCCAGCAGCTCGGACAGGGGAGGTGCAGCTTTCTTT.

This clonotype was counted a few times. The CDR3 spells CATQPGGWSEQYF. DNA of the CDR3: TGTGCCACCCAACCGGGAGGGTGGAGCGAGCAGTACTTC. The gene calls are TRBV10-3 and TRBJ2-7; 8 nucleotides agree with TRBD2. From germline, CDR1 is ENHRY and CDR2 SYGVKD. The CDR3 loop spans 13 amino acids. Losses at the gene ends were 10 bases for V and 6 bases for J; bases not matched to a gene: 11.

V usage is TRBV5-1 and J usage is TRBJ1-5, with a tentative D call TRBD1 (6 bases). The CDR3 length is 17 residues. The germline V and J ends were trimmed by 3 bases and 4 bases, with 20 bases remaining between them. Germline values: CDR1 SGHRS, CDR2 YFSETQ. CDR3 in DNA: TGCGCCAGCAGCTGCTTCGGACGGCAGGGGAAGAATCAGCCCCAGCATTTT. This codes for CASSCFGRQGKNQPQHF.

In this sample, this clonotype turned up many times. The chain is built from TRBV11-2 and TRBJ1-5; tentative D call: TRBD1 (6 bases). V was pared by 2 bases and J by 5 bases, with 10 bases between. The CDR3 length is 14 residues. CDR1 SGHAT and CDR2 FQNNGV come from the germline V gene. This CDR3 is CASSLTGMHQPQHF. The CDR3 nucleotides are TGTGCCAGCAGCTTAACAGGGATGCATCAGCCCCAGCATTTT.

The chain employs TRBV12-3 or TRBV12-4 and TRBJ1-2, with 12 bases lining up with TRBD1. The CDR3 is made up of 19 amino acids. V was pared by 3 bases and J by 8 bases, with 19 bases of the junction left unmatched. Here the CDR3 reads CASSFGGAGTGGAREGYTF. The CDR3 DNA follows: TGTGCCAGCAGTTTTGGGGGGGCCGGGACAGGGGGCGCCCGGGAAGGCTACACCTTC.

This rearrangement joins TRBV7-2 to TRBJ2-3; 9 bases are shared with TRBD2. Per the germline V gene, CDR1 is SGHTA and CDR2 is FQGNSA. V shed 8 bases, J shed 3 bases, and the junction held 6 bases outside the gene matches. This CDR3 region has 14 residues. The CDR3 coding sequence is TGTGCCAGCGGGGCGGGGGGGCGGACAGATACGCAGTATTTT. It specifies CASGAGGRTDTQYF.

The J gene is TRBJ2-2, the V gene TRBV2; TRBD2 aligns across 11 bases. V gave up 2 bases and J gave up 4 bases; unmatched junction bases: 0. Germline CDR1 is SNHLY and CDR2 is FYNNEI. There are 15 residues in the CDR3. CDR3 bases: TGTGCCAGCAGTGAACTAGCGGGAGGCACCGGGGAGCTGTTTTTT. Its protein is CASSELAGGTGELFF.

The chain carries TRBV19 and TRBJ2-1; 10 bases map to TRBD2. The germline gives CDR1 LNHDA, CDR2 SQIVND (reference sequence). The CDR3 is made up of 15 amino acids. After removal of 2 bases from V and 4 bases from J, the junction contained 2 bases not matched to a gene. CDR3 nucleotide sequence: TGTGCCAGTAGTATAACTAGCGGGAAGTACAATGAGCAGTTCTTC. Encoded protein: CASSITSGKYNEQFF.

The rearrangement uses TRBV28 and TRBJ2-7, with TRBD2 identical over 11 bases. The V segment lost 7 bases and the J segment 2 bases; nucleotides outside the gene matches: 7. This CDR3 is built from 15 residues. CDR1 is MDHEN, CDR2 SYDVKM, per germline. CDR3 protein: CASNSLAGGPYEQYF. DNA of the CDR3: TGTGCCAGCAATTCTTTAGCGGGAGGGCCCTACGAGCAGTACTTC.

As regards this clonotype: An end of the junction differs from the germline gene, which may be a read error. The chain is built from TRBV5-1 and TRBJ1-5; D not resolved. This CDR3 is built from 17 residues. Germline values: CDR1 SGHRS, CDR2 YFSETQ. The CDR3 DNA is TGTGCCAGCAGCTTGAGTGGGTCCCGAAGGGAAAATCAGCCCCAGCATTTT. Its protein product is CASSLSGSRRENQPQHF.

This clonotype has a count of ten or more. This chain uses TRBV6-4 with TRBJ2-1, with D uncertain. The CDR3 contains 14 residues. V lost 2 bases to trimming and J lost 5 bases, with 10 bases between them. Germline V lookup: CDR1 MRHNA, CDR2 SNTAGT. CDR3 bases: TGTGCCAGCAGTGACCCTAAAAAGGACAATGAGCAGTTCTTC. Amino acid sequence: CASSDPKKDNEQFF.

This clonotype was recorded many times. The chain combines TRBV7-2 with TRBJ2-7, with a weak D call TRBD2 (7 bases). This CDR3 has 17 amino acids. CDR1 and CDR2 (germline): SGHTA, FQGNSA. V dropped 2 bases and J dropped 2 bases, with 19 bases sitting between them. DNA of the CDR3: TGTGCCAGCAGCTTACTCAAATACCGAGGGGGGGCCTACGAGCAGTACTTC. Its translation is CASSLLKYRGGAYEQYF.

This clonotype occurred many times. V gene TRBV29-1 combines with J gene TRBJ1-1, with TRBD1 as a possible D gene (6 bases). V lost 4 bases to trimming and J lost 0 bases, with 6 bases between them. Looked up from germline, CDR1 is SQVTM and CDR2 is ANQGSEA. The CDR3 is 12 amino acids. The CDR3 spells CSVGGLNTEAFF. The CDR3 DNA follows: TGCAGCGTTGGGGGGCTGAACACTGAAGCTTTCTTT.

The CDR3 region has the DNA TGTGCCAGCAGCTTAGTTCCAGGGTTGTCTCCCGAGCAGTACTTC. As protein: CASSLVPGLSPEQYF. The rearrangement uses TRBV7-9 and TRBJ2-7, with a tentative D call TRBD1 (5 bases). This CDR3 region has 15 residues. Germline CDR1 SEHNR, CDR2 FQNEAQ (reference sequence). V lost 1 base, J lost 6 bases, and 16 bases lay in between.

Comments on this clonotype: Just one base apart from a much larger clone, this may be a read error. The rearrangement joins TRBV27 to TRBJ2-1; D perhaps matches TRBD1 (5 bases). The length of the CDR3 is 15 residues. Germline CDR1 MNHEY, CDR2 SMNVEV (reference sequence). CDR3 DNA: TGTACCAGCAGTTTATTAGGCCAGGGCAAGGATGAGCAGTTCTTC. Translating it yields CTSSLLGQGKDEQFF.

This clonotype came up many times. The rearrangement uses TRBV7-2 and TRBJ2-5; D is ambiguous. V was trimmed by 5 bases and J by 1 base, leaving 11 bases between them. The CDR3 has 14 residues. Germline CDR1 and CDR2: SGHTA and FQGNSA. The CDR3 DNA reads TGTGCCAGCAGCCCCCGGACGTTCCAAGAGACCCAGTACTTC. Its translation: CASSPRTFQETQYF.

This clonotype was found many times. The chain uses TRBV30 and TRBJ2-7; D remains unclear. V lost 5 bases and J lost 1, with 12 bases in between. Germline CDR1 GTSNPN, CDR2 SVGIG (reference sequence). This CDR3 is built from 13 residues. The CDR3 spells CAWALDGSYEQYF. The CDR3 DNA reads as TGTGCCTGGGCTCTAGACGGATCCTACGAGCAGTACTTC.